This entry features one T cell receptor (beta chain) sequence. Its cognate antigen has yet to be identified. Base qualities were left out, and no much larger clone turns up one base away. This sample stems from a study of cytomegalovirus exposure and HLA in healthy donors (dated 2017 in TCRdb). Study-level background: According to an earlier analysis of 587 of the donors, roughly 180 million T cells yielded approximately 120 million unique TCR beta sequences and 276 Gb of sequence data. Roughly 300 gigabases of sequencing data and 78 million or so unique TCR sequences were included in an early release covering roughly 700 HLA-typed donors. Among the roughly 370 genotyped donors, approximately 76% belonged to the genetic ancestry cluster associated with self-reported Caucasian donors. The study was designed to test whether signatures of past pathogen exposure could be identified by cataloging public T cell receptors. The study used immunosequencing to profile the T cell repertoires of approximately 690 subjects and linked those repertoires to cytomegalovirus serostatus. In addition to the first cohort of around 670 subjects, a separate validation cohort of approximately 130 different subjects was used. The study combined high-throughput TCR immunosequencing, statistical association of individual TCRs with disease status, and machine learning to predict cytomegalovirus infection status. To study patterns of TCR occurrence, a later analysis re-analyzed previously published TCR beta repertoires from around 660 donors and added high-resolution HLA genotyping. Rather than using new phenotypic data, the later analysis identified candidate immune exposures from TCR beta sequences and from how often those sequences occurred across donors. In an earlier analysis of roughly 540 of the donors, high-throughput TCR beta sequencing was used to judge whether each TCR beta V gene segment behaved as functional or pseudogenic. Donor age, sex, ethnicity and CMV serostatus were collected together with the repertoire data. A later genetic analysis used genome-wide SNP genotypes for about 60% of the roughly 700 donors, treating that subset as a discovery cohort. All discovery cohort repertoires had been generated on a single sequencing platform. Both class I and class II loci were covered by HLA typing, at four-digit resolution. Typing coverage varied by locus: roughly 629-630 donors for A, B, C, DRB1 and DQB1; roughly 520 for DQA1; around 610 for DPA1; 450 to 480 for DPB1. Roughly five DR-DQ haplotypes were treated as single units for association and clustering because of strong linkage in the cohort. On average, roughly 250,000 unique TCR beta nucleotide sequences were sequenced per donor among 350 to 400 genotyped donors of the cohort, with approximately 18% of those sequences being non-productive.

The germline V end is reduced by 2 bases and the J end by 0 bases; junction bases left unmatched: 2. Per the germline V gene (reference sequence), SGHNT is the CDR1 and YYREEE is the CDR2. Including the terminal cysteine and phenylalanine, the CDR3 comprises 15 residues. The kept DNA is CDR3 alone, 45 bases in frame from the first base. Libraries were constructed by the immunoSEQ multiplex PCR assay. For the multiplex PCR, a mixture combining 60 forward primers for TCR Vbeta segments and 13 reverse primers for TCR Jbeta segments was used. The CDR3 region of rearranged TCR beta genes was amplified from genomic DNA with a multiplex PCR assay. The Illumina HiSeq System was used to sequence the amplified TCR beta libraries as 87-base-pair reads. For the original study's pipeline: A later analysis tallied roughly 76 million unique TCR beta chains across the 700 or so repertoires, and about 10 million of those chains were shared by two or more donors. Raw reads were error-corrected and collapsed into unique sequences by a nearest-neighbor algorithm in which closely related sequences were merged to remove PCR and sequencing errors. CDR3 sequences were aligned to IMGT reference sequences to assign V, D and J gene segments. For a sequence to be retained, a match of at least six nucleotides to both a V gene segment and a J gene segment was required. Rearrangements were classified as productive when the CDR3 lacked stop codons and remained in frame with V and J, and all other rearrangements were classified as non-productive. CDR3 was defined according to IMGT convention as the region running from the second conserved V-encoded cysteine to the conserved J-encoded phenylalanine. In an earlier analysis of more than 550 of the donors, sequences lacking an unambiguous match to a single V gene segment were excluded. In an earlier analysis of several hundred of the donors, V segments were called functional above 56.7% productive rearrangements and were called segregating when the between-donor standard deviation exceeded 5%. A statistical classification framework was built for diagnosing cytomegalovirus status from the catalog of TCR beta chain sequences. In a later analysis, TCR nucleotide sequences were compared against IMGT/GENE-DB human TR gene sequences so that V and J genes could be assigned. The TCRdist pipeline was used in a later analysis to assign CDR3 sequences and most-parsimonious VDJ recombination scenarios. In a later analysis, every TCR beta chain was defined by the combination of its CDR3 amino acid sequence and its V-gene family, and reads without a unique V-gene family were dropped. In a later analysis, approximately 640 highly shared, low-generation-probability nucleotide sequences were removed to address suspected cross-contamination and a sequencing artifact. A later analysis calculated a clonal expansion index for each public chain from normalized within-repertoire ranks of inferred template counts. In a later analysis, generation probabilities were computed using a VDJ recombination model fitted to out-of-frame rearrangements, and the results were checked against IGoR. A later analysis scored TCR-TCR, TCR-HLA and TCR-CMV co-occurrence with hypergeometric tests, applying a repertoire-size bias correction to TCR pairs. In a later analysis, false discovery rates were estimated by permuting HLA or CMV assignments 20 times. In a later analysis, co-occurring TCRs were grouped using DBSCAN, and TCRdist sequence similarity was added for clustering within HLA-allele-positive subsets. For co-occurrence clustering, repertoires with fewer than 30,000 or more than 120,000 public chains were excluded, along with four to six repertoires with anomalous nucleotide sharing. The clones in this table, taken by TCRdb from immuneACCESS, are in-frame only. Not every clone is retained; where verified, under half of the shortfall comes from an unresolved V gene, and the cause of the rest is unknown. The V and J calls and clone size come from that table; D and trimming were worked out from the DNA. Recorded for this sample are roughly 99,000 clones; 74% of them occurred a single time. Around 13% of the sample rests with the top ten.

Study-level results and caveats: A later analysis associated 17,000 or so TCR beta sequences with specific HLA alleles at a false discovery rate of 0.05. A cluster of highly shared sequence variants was judged likely to be a technical artifact of the sequencing pipeline. This cohort had only TCR beta chains sequenced, and the lack of alpha or paired-chain data limited which features could be detected. A later analysis found that most CMV-associated TCR beta chains appeared HLA-restricted, with HLA associations seemingly driven largely by CMV exposure. While some public TCRs were present in many individuals, most TCR sequences turned up only very rarely across donors. Because counts were too low, 15 to 20 rarely observed V segments, including chromosome 9 orphons, were excluded from the earlier analysis of 587 of the donors. Because some donors lacked HLA typing at each locus, the association tests relied only on the typed subset. For the cohort, immune exposure information was limited to CMV serostatus. A later genetic analysis reported fewer N-insertions in productive TCRs among donors in an Asian-associated ancestry cluster than the approximately 700-donor mean. The classifier was reported to diagnose cytomegalovirus status with high specificity and sensitivity in both the original cohort and the validation cohort. A further reported finding was that TCR beta sequences accurately predicted the HLA-A and HLA-B alleles for most subjects in the first cohort. It was suggested by the authors that the approach could potentially be generalized to other disease states and immunological phenotypes. In a later analysis, TCR association rates were found to vary across HLA loci, with the most associated TCRs seen for DRB1 alleles and the fewest for HLA-C alleles. In vitro tests confirmed that a few of the cytomegalovirus-associated TCR beta chains recognize cytomegalovirus antigens. Correlated functional status among segregating V segments might reflect linkage disequilibrium, but an unknown experimental factor could not be ruled out. The 87-base-pair reads could not distinguish some IMGT-functional V segments, including TRBV6-2 and TRBV6-3, so those segments were excluded. The study gave a list of about 150 TCR beta chains associated with cytomegalovirus. Assigning TCR associations to individual alleles was difficult when HLA alleles, especially DR and DQ, strongly co-occurred. A later genetic analysis associated a missense DCLRE1C variant with V-gene and J-gene trimming of TCR beta chains, and an independent cohort replicated the association. Broadly in line with IMGT annotations, most TCR beta V segments showed up in productive rearrangements about 87% or about 30% of the time in an earlier analysis of around 550 of the donors. In a later analysis, HLA-associated TCR beta chains were found to be more clonally expanded and to have lower generation probabilities than equally common non-associated chains. In a later analysis, several top co-occurrence clusters were reported to appear linked to parvovirus B19, influenza, CMV and Epstein-Barr virus. Presence/absence analyses assumed roughly uniform sequencing depth across donors, an assumption that may not hold.

In total, approximately 610 healthy bone marrow donors made up the cohort. At the time of sampling, every cohort member was nominally healthy, though immune exposures that went unrecorded were likely present. The donor was CMV seropositive and belonged to the group of 250 to 300 seropositive cohort members. Each donor provided a peripheral blood sample, and peripheral blood mononuclear cells were used for TCR beta sequencing. The Qiagen DNeasy Blood Extraction Kit was used to extract genomic DNA from the blood cell samples. The TCR originated in a woman aged 40 to 49 in good health and CMV-seropositive. Sequences were obtained from PBMCs. Here the chain combines TRBV5-4 and TRBJ2-1; the junction holds 7 bases that match TRBD2. The CDR3 region has the sequence CASSFGRNSYNEQFF. The nucleotide sequence reads as follows: TGTGCCAGCAGCTTCGGGAGGAACTCCTACAATGAGCAGTTCTTC.